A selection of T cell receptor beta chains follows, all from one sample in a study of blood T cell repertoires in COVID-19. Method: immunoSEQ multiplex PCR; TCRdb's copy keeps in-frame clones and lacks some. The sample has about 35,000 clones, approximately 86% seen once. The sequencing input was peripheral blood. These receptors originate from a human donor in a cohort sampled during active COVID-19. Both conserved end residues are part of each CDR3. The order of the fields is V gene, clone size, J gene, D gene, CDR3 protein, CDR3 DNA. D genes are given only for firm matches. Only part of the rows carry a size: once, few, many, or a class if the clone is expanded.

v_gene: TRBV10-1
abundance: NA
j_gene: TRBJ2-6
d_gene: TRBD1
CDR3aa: CASRGTGETGANVLTF
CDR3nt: TGCGCCAGCAGAGGGACAGGGGAAACTGGGGCCAACGTCCTGACTTTC

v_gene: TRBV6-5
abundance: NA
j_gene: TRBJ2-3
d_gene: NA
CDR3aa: CASSYGGSTDTQYF
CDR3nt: TGTGCCAGCAGTTACGGCGGTAGCACAGATACGCAGTATTTT

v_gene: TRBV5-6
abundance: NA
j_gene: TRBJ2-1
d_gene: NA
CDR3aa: CASSSRYLLVSSYNEQFF
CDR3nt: TGTGCCAGCAGCTCGCGATACCTACTTGTTAGCTCCTACAATGAGCAGTTCTTC

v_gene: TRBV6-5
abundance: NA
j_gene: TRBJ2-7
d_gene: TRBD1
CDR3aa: CASSYSLTGGAYEQYF
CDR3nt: TGTGCCAGCAGTTACTCCTTGACAGGGGGGGCCTACGAGCAGTACTTC

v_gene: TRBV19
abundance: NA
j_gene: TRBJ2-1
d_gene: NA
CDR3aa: CASKARSSSYNEQFF
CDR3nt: TGTGCCAGTAAAGCTCGGTCGAGCTCCTACAATGAGCAGTTCTTC

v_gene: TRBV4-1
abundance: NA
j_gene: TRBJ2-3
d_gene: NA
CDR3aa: CASSQIISVTDTQYF
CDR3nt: TGCGCCAGCAGCCAAATCATTAGCGTCACAGATACGCAGTATTTT

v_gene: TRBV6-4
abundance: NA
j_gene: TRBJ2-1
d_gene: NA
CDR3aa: CASSGGSHNEQFF
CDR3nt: TGTGCCAGCAGTGGCGGCAGCCACAATGAGCAGTTCTTC

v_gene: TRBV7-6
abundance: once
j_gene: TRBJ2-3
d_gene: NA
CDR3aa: CASSLVGPDTQYF
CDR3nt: TGTGCCAGCAGCTTAGTTGGGCCCGATACGCAGTATTTT

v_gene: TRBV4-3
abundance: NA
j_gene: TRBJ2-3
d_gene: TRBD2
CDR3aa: CASSQKQWAGEGGHTDTQYF
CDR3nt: TGCGCCAGCAGCCAAAAACAGTGGGCGGGAGAGGGAGGGCACACAGATACGCAGTATTTT

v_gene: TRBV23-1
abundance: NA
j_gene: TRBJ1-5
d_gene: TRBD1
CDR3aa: CASSQFWGQVDQPQHF
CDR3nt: TGCGCCAGCAGTCAATTTTGGGGACAGGTCGATCAGCCCCAGCATTTT

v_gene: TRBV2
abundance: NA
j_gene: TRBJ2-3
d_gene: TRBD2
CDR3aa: CASTYEGSGGRLPADTQYF
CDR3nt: TGTGCCAGCACCTATGAGGGATCCGGCGGGAGGCTCCCCGCCGATACGCAGTATTTT

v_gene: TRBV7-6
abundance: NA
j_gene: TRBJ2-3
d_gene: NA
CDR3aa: CASSPEGPPQGVTQYF
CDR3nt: TGTGCCAGCAGCCCCGAGGGCCCGCCCCAAGGTGTTACGCAGTATTTT

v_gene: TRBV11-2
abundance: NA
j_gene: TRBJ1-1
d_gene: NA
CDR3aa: CASSQGHSNTEAFF
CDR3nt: TGTGCCAGCAGCCAGGGACATTCGAACACTGAAGCTTTCTTT

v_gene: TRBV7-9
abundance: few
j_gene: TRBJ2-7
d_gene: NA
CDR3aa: CASTTTHGEQYF
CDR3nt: TGTGCCAGCACCACGACTCATGGGGAGCAGTACTTC

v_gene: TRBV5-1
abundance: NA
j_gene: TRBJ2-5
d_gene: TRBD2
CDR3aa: CASSLGGVGTITQETQYF
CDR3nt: TGCGCCAGCAGCTTGGGGGGCGTGGGGACTATAACCCAAGAGACCCAGTACTTC

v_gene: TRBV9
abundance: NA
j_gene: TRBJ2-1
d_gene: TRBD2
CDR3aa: CASSIRGGDNEQFF
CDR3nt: TGTGCCAGCAGCATCCGCGGGGGAGACAATGAGCAGTTCTTC

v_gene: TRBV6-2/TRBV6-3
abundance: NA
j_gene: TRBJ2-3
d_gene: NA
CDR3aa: CASNPSGRPRGDTQYF
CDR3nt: TGTGCCAGCAACCCGTCCGGCCGACCGCGGGGAGATACGCAGTATTTT

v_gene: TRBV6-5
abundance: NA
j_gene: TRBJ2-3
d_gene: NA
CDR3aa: CASSSSGDTQYF
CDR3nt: TGTGCCAGCAGTTCCAGCGGAGATACGCAGTATTTT

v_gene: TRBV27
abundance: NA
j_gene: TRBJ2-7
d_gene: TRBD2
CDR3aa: CASRAGAYEQYF
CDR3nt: TGTGCCAGCAGGGCGGGAGCCTACGAGCAGTACTTC

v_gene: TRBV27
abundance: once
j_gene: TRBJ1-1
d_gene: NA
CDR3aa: CASSPLTKGDTEAFF
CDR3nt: TGTGCCAGCAGTCCGCTCACCAAGGGGGACACTGAAGCTTTCTTT

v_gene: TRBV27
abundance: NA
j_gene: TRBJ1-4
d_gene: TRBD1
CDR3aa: CASSTRQGAEKLFF
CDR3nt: TGTGCCAGCAGTACCCGACAGGGGGCTGAAAAACTGTTTTTT

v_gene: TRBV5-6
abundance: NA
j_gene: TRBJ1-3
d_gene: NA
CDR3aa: CASSLVRVNTIYF
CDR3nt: TGTGCCAGCAGCTTGGTTCGGGTGAACACCATATATTTT

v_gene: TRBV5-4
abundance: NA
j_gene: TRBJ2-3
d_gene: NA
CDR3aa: CASSRQATDTQYF
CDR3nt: TGTGCCAGCAGCAGACAGGCCACAGATACGCAGTATTTT

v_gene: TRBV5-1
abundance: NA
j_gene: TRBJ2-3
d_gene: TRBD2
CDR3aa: CASSLGRGGITDTQYF
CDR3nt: TGCGCCAGCAGCTTGGGGCGGGGGGGAATCACAGATACGCAGTATTTT

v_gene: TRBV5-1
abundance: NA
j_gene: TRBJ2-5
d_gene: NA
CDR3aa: CASSLSRETQYF
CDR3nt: TGCGCCAGCAGCTTGTCTAGGGAGACCCAGTACTTC

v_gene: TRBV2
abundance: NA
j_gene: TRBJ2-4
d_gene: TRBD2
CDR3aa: CASSGLAGLAKNIQYF
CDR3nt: TGTGCCAGCAGCGGACTAGCGGGACTAGCCAAAAACATTCAGTACTTC

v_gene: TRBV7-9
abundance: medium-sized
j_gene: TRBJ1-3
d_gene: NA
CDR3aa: CASSPRDISGNTIYF
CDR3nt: TGTGCCAGCAGCCCCCGGGACATCTCTGGAAACACCATATATTTT

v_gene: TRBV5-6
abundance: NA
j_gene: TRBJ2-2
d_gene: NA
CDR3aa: CASSLAGRVWSGELFF
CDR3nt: TGTGCCAGCAGCTTGGCCGGGCGGGTATGGTCCGGGGAGCTGTTTTTT